The 25 T cell receptor beta chains reported below all come from one sample, sequenced in a study of multiple sclerosis patients with progressive multifocal leukoencephalopathy. Time point denoted: 12 to 13 months of natalizumab therapy. TCRdb keeps only in-frame clones here, not all; method: immunoSEQ multiplex PCR. The data hold tens of thousands of clones, with roughly 89% observed a single time. Sequencing was performed on PBMCs, taken from a patient treated with natalizumab. The source of these receptors is a human donor with multiple sclerosis.

CDR3 protein: CASSQDSYTDTQYF. CDR3 DNA sequence: TGTGCCAGCAGTCAGGACAGCTACACAGATACGCAGTATTTT. This chain uses TRBV28 with TRBJ2-3; D possibly corresponds to TRBD1 (6 bases). The CDR3 sequence is 14 residues long. With 5 bases removed from V and 2 bases from J, the gap between germline ends came to 11 bases. CDR1 and CDR2 from the germline V gene are MDHEN and SYDVKM.

V and J are TRBV6-4 and TRBJ2-1; TRBD2 aligns across 9 bases. The CDR3 runs to 14 residues. J was trimmed by 8 bases and V by 3 bases; bases with no gene match: 5. Germline V lookup: CDR1 MRHNA, CDR2 SNTAGT. For the CDR3, the DNA is TGTGCCAGCAGTGAGGGCGGGGGGGCACATGAGCAGTTCTTC. Translated, it gives CASSEGGGAHEQFF.

The chain carries TRBV21-1 and TRBJ1-6. TRBV21-1 is noted as a pseudogene. The CDR3 runs to 18 residues. The CDR3, as DNA: TGTGCCAGCAGCAAAAGCCCGGGACGGAGCTCCTATAATTCACCCCTCCACTTT. Protein product: CASSKSPGRSSYNSPLHF.

The chain carries TRBV25-1 and TRBJ2-1, with D perhaps being TRBD1 or TRBD2 (5 bases each). This CDR3 has 18 amino acids. V lost 4 bases and J 0 bases, leaving 19 bases between the germline ends. Germline V gene data show CDR1 as MGHDK and CDR2 as SYGVNS. The CDR3: CASSGFSPGPSSYNEQFF. The CDR3 DNA follows: TGTGCCAGCAGTGGGTTTTCTCCGGGGCCTAGCTCCTACAATGAGCAGTTCTTC.

The rearrangement joins TRBV5-1 to TRBJ1-1; 8 bases are shared with TRBD1. V trimming: 5 bases; J trimming: 1 base; junction bases outside the gene matches: 4. The length of the CDR3 is 14 residues. Germline lookup yields CDR1 SGHRS and CDR2 YFSETQ. The CDR3 DNA sequence: TGCGCCAGCAGTCCAGGGGGCCCGAACACTGAAGCTTTCTTT. Protein product: CASSPGGPNTEAFF.

The chain carries TRBV15 and TRBJ2-1, with 14 bases aligning to TRBD2. The CDR3 contains 15 residues. Germline V gene lookup returns CDR1 LNHNV and CDR2 YYDKDF (reference sequence). Unmatched junction bases numbered 1, after V lost 5 bases and J lost 4 bases. The CDR3 sequence is CATSGTSGGYNEQFF. The CDR3 nucleotides are TGTGCCACCAGCGGGACTAGCGGGGGATACAATGAGCAGTTCTTC.

The chain couples TRBV30 to TRBJ2-1; no definite D call. Per germline, CDR1 GTSNPN and CDR2 SVGIG (reference sequence). CDR3 length: 13 amino acids. Trimming left V 2 bases short and J 6 bases short, with 11 bases between. The DNA for the CDR3 is TGTGCCTGGAGTCCCAGGAATGGCAATGAGCAGTTCTTC. Translation: CAWSPRNGNEQFF.

The chain links TRBV28 to TRBJ2-7; D is unresolved. Germline V CDR1 and CDR2: MDHEN, SYDVKM. There are 13 residues in the CDR3. V was clipped by 7 bases and J by 0 bases, with 10 bases between them. The CDR3 reads CASTARASYEQYF. CDR3 sequence (DNA): TGTGCCAGCACTGCCCGGGCCTCCTACGAGCAGTACTTC. Combining the CDR3 with reference TRBV28 and TRBJ2-7 gives the whole variable domain DVKVTQSSRYLVKRTGEKVFLECVQDMDHENMFWYRQDPGLGLRLIYFSYDVKMKEKGDIPEGYSVSREKKERFSLILESASTNQTSMYLCASTARASYEQYFGPGTRLTVT.

CDR3 loop: CASSYQFTGPHSYEQCF. The CDR3 region has the DNA TGTGCCAGCAGCTACCAATTTACAGGGCCCCACTCCTACGAGCAGTGCTTC. J is TRBJ2-7 and V is TRBV12-1; whether TRBD1, the table's D call, matches the DNA was not checked. TRBV12-1 is given as a pseudogene. The CDR3 extends over 17 amino acids.

The chain links TRBV29-1 to TRBJ2-7; tentative D call: TRBD2 (6 bases). V was pared by 3 bases and J by 3 bases, with 15 bases between. The CDR3 has 14 amino acids. Germline lookup yields CDR1 SQVTM and CDR2 ANQGSEA. This chain's CDR3 is CSVEGGGEDYEQYF. The CDR3 DNA reads as TGCAGCGTTGAGGGCGGTGGGGAGGACTACGAGCAGTACTTC.

To note about this clone: Other DNA sequences in this sample translate to the same CDR3. The chain joins TRBV28 to TRBJ1-2, with a tentative D call TRBD1 (5 bases). The CDR3 loop spans 13 amino acids. The V end lost 6 bases, the J end lost 4 bases, and 12 bases lay between the germline ends. Germline V lookup: CDR1 MDHEN, CDR2 SYDVKM. CDR3: CASSSGGSYGYTF. The CDR3 coding sequence is TGTGCCAGCAGCTCCGGGGGGAGCTATGGCTACACCTTC.

This clone has just a few counts. This chain uses TRBV19 with TRBJ1-3, with D perhaps matching TRBD1 (5 bases). CDR1 is LNHDA and CDR2 is SQIVND in the germline V gene (reference sequence). The CDR3 runs to 15 residues. The ends were cut back, 3 bases at V and 7 bases at J, with 16 bases in the middle. The CDR3 DNA is TGTGCCAGTAGTATTCAGGGCGAGATTTGGAACACCATATATTTT. It specifies CASSIQGEIWNTIYF.

V gene TRBV15 combines with J gene TRBJ2-5; 10 positions match TRBD2. CDR1 and CDR2 from the germline V gene are LNHNV and YYDKDF (reference sequence). The CDR3 extends over 15 amino acids. V trimming: 7 bases; J trimming: 5 bases; junction bases outside the gene matches: 10. The CDR3 region has the DNA TGTGCCACCACCGCGCGAGCGGGGGGGCTTGAGACCCAGTACTTC. It yields the protein CATTARAGGLETQYF.

The chain has TRBV7-8 and TRBJ2-7, with D possibly being TRBD1 (8 bases). The germline V gene has CDR1 SGHVS and CDR2 FQNEAQ. CDR3 length equals 14 residues. The V end lost 5 bases, the J end lost 3 bases, and 14 bases lay between the germline ends. The CDR3 DNA reads TGTGCCAGCAGCCAAACAGGGGGGGGCTACGAGCAGTACTTC. Translating it yields CASSQTGGGYEQYF.

The chain has TRBV18 and TRBJ2-5, with 9 bases fitting TRBD1. Germline V lookup: CDR1 KGHSH, CDR2 LQKENI. The CDR3 loop spans 17 amino acids. The V and J ends lost 4 bases and 2 bases, in that order; junction bases with no gene match: 11. In DNA, the CDR3 is TGTGCCAGCTCACGGGGTGGAATCGGGACAGGGCAAGAGACCCAGTACTTC. It codes for CASSRGGIGTGQETQYF.

The chain joins TRBV6-1 to TRBJ1-2; D call uncertain. Per germline, CDR1 MNHNS and CDR2 SASEGT. Trimming shortened V by 5 bases and J by 8 bases, and 15 bases separated the two germline ends. CDR3 length: 13 residues. The CDR3 DNA sequence: TGTGCCAGCAGTTCCGGACTGATCGGGGGCTACACCTTC. This sequence encodes CASSSGLIGGYTF.

In the case of this clone: Different DNA sequences within this sample yield the same CDR3. This rearrangement joins TRBV9 to TRBJ1-5; D gene unclear. Germline assignment: CDR1 SGDLS and CDR2 YYNGEE. V was cut by 0 bases and J by 4 bases, with 11 bases left in between. The CDR3 is made up of 15 amino acids. The CDR3 is CASSVDGVGNQPQHF. The CDR3 bases are TGTGCCAGCAGCGTAGATGGAGTCGGGAATCAGCCCCAGCATTTT.

The rearrangement uses TRBV19 and TRBJ2-7; 8 bases line up with TRBD2. The CDR3 contains 14 residues. CDR1 is LNHDA, CDR2 SQIVND, per germline (reference sequence). After removal of 6 bases from V and 0 bases from J, the junction contained 4 bases not matched to a gene. The CDR3 coding sequence is TGTGCCAGTAGCGGGCTAGCGGGCTCCTACGAGCAGTACTTC. Translating it yields CASSGLAGSYEQYF.

The V and J genes are TRBV9 and TRBJ2-5; TRBD1 matches 8 bases. The CDR3 runs to 20 residues. Germline loops: CDR1 SGDLS, CDR2 YYNGEE. The trim removed 1 base at V and 0 bases at J, leaving 17 bases unmatched. The CDR3 bases are TGTGCCAGCAGCGTACACCCCGGGACAGGAACACCCTTGTACCAAGAGACCCAGTACTTC. Its translation: CASSVHPGTGTPLYQETQYF.

V is TRBV7-9 and J is TRBJ1-4; 9 positions agree with TRBD1. CDR1 and CDR2 (germline): SEHNR, FQNEAQ (reference sequence). Germline trimming cut 5 bases from V and 4 bases from J; bases unmatched to any gene: 5. The CDR3 spans 15 residues. The CDR3 region is CASSPTGGHNEKLFF. The CDR3 nucleotides are TGTGCCAGCAGCCCAACAGGGGGCCATAATGAAAAACTGTTTTTT.

This chain joins TRBV4-2 and TRBJ1-4, with 12 bases aligning to TRBD1. CDR1 is LGHNA and CDR2 is YNFKEQ in the germline V gene. J gave up 6 bases and V 2 bases, and 10 bases lay outside the gene matches. This CDR3 has 18 residues. CDR3 nucleotide sequence: TGTGCCAGCAGCCAAAAACGGGACAGGGGGCGGATCGATGAAAAACTGTTTTTT. Amino acid sequence: CASSQKRDRGRIDEKLFF.

This clone was picked up a small number of times. The chain links TRBV4-1 to TRBJ1-4, with a possible D match to TRBD1 (6 bases). Germline loops: CDR1 MGHRA, CDR2 YSYEKL. V was clipped by 0 bases and J by 10 bases, with 9 bases between them. CDR3 length: 13 residues. The chain's CDR3 is CASSQEQGGKLFF. In DNA form, the CDR3 reads TGCGCCAGCAGCCAAGAACAGGGCGGAAAACTGTTTTTT.

The count of this clone is one. CDR3 residues: CASSLEQGTKNIQYF. CDR3 coding DNA: TGCGCCAGCAGCTTGGAACAGGGGACCAAAAACATTCAGTACTTC. The rearrangement uses TRBV5-1 and TRBJ2-4; TRBD1 matches at 7 bases. Looked up from germline, CDR1 is SGHRS and CDR2 is YFSETQ. The CDR3 runs to 15 residues. V lost 0 bases and J lost 2; bases outside the gene matches: 2.

The chain carries TRBV7-9 and TRBJ1-1; tentatively, D is TRBD1 (5 bases). The germline V and J ends were trimmed by 4 bases and 2 bases, with 11 bases remaining between them. Germline V gene sequence: CDR1 SEHNR, CDR2 FQNEAQ (reference sequence). CDR3 length equals 14 residues. The CDR3 region is CASSYPTVNTEAFF. For the CDR3, the DNA is TGTGCCAGCAGCTACCCGACAGTTAACACTGAAGCTTTCTTT.

The rearrangement joins TRBV28 to TRBJ1-5, with D tentatively TRBD1 (6 bases). Germline lookup yields CDR1 MDHEN and CDR2 SYDVKM. Trimming removed 5 bases at V and 6 bases at J, with 14 bases between. The CDR3 consists of 14 residues. The DNA of the CDR3 is TGTGCCAGCAGTCCAGGGGTTAAGGCTCAGCCCCAGCATTTT. Its protein is CASSPGVKAQPQHF. The variable domain in full, with the rest retrieved from reference TRBV28 and TRBJ1-5, is DVKVTQSSRYLVKRTGEKVFLECVQDMDHENMFWYRQDPGLGLRLIYFSYDVKMKEKGDIPEGYSVSREKKERFSLILESASTNQTSMYLCASSPGVKAQPQHFGDGTRLSIL.